These 18 T cell receptor beta chains share one sample of origin, sequenced in a study of cytomegalovirus exposure and HLA in healthy donors. Using immunoSEQ multiplex PCR, the repertoire was profiled, and TCRdb retains in-frame clones only, with some absent. The sample includes 150,000 to 200,000 clones, less than 90% seen only once; the top ten take roughly a tenth. Input material: PBMCs. Every receptor here comes from a man aged 25-45 years in good health and CMV-seropositive.

The rearrangement uses TRBV28 and TRBJ2-5; 8 nucleotides match TRBD1. With 5 bases clipped from V and 5 bases from J, the junction kept 7 bases outside the gene matches. Germline-derived CDR1 and CDR2 are MDHEN and SYDVKM. This CDR3 region has 14 residues. CDR3 protein: CASSASRGLETQYF. The CDR3 nucleotides are TGTGCCAGCAGTGCCTCCAGGGGGCTCGAGACCCAGTACTTC.

The chain carries TRBV29-1 and TRBJ2-5; TRBD1 matches at 7 bases. With 8 bases clipped from V and 1 base from J, the junction kept 10 bases outside the gene matches. The germline gives CDR1 SQVTM, CDR2 ANQGSEA. CDR3 length: 14 amino acids. The CDR3 loop is CSHTLTGIQETQYF. CDR3 sequence (DNA): TGCAGCCATACTTTGACAGGGATCCAAGAGACCCAGTACTTC.

The chain couples TRBV10-3 to TRBJ2-7, with 7 nucleotides matching TRBD1. Germline trimming cut 6 bases from V and 0 bases from J; bases unmatched to any gene: 8. This CDR3 region has 15 residues. Germline assignment: CDR1 ENHRY and CDR2 SYGVKD. CDR3 bases: TGTGCCATCAGCTCCCGGACAGGAAGCTCCTACGAGCAGTACTTC. Its protein is CAISSRTGSSYEQYF.

This clone was observed a single time. The chain is built from TRBV15 and TRBJ1-2; the match to TRBD1 covers 11 bases. The CDR3 loop spans 14 amino acids. Trimming removed 8 bases from V and 4 bases from J; junction bases left unmatched: 6. In germline, CDR1 is LNHNV, CDR2 YYDKDF (reference sequence). The CDR3 protein is CATAEGQGAYGYTF. The CDR3, as DNA: TGTGCCACCGCCGAAGGACAGGGGGCCTATGGCTACACCTTC.

This clone appeared once. This chain connects TRBV18 to TRBJ1-1, with D maybe TRBD1 (5 bases). V was clipped by 5 bases and J by 0 bases, with 22 bases between them. The CDR3 runs to 18 residues. Germline assignment: CDR1 KGHSH and CDR2 LQKENI. CDR3 loop: CASSAAGLGIRVNTEAFF. For the CDR3, the DNA is TGTGCCAGCTCAGCCGCAGGGTTAGGGATACGGGTGAACACTGAAGCTTTCTTT. The full variable domain, rest sourced from reference TRBV18 and TRBJ1-1, is NAGVMQNPRHLVRRRGQEARLRCSPMKGHSHVYWYRQLPEEGLKFMVYLQKENIIDESGMPKERFSAEFPKEGPSILRIQQVVRGDSAAYFCASSAAGLGIRVNTEAFFGQGTRLTVV.

This clone was observed a few times. The V call is TRBV2, the J call TRBJ2-7; D is perhaps TRBD2 (5 bases). In germline, CDR1 is SNHLY, CDR2 FYNNEI. The CDR3 runs 12 residues. The germline V and J ends were trimmed by 5 bases and 5 bases, with 10 bases remaining between them. CDR3 sequence: CASSTTGNEQYF. As DNA, the CDR3 is TGTGCCAGCAGTACAACGGGGAACGAGCAGTACTTC.

This clone has just one count. The V gene is TRBV27, the J gene TRBJ2-7; TRBD1 aligns across 7 bases. With V trimmed by 7 bases and J by 3 bases, 6 bases remained unmatched. Germline CDR1 and CDR2: MNHEY and SMNVEV (reference sequence). This CDR3 has 13 residues. CDR3 coding DNA: TGTGCCAGCAACAGGGGCCCCGGCTACGAGCAGTACTTC. Translated, it gives CASNRGPGYEQYF.

The CDR3 sequence is CASSQGFGTAIEQFF. In DNA, the CDR3 is TGTGCCAGCAGCCAAGGATTTGGGACAGCTATCGAGCAGTTCTTC. The gene calls are TRBV14 and TRBJ2-1; TRBD1 agrees at 7 bases. The germline V gene encodes CDR1 SGHDN and CDR2 FVKESK. J gave up 10 bases and V 1 base, and 10 bases lay outside the gene matches. This CDR3 is 15 amino acids long.

The chain carries TRBV4-1 and TRBJ1-4, with 7 bases aligning to TRBD1. There are 16 residues in the CDR3. Germline V gene data show CDR1 as MGHRA and CDR2 as YSYEKL. The V and J ends lost 0 bases and 7 bases, in that order; junction bases with no gene match: 8. This CDR3 reads CASSQDRGTAVEKLFF. CDR3 coding DNA: TGCGCCAGCAGCCAAGATCGCGGGACAGCTGTTGAAAAACTGTTTTTT.

This chain joins TRBV11-2 and TRBJ1-3; 8 bases match TRBD1. In germline, CDR1 is SGHAT, CDR2 FQNNGV. The CDR3 is 15 amino acids. V shed 5 bases and J 0 bases; nucleotides not matched to a gene: 3. The CDR3 region is CASSAGGDSGNTIYF. CDR3 bases: TGTGCCAGCAGCGCAGGGGGCGACTCTGGAAACACCATATATTTT.

This sequence joins TRBV5-8 and TRBJ1-5; tentative D call: TRBD1 (5 bases). V was clipped by 4 bases and J by 2 bases, with 13 bases between them. The CDR3 consists of 15 residues. In germline, CDR1 is SGHTS, CDR2 YDEGEE. The CDR3 spells CASSAVGGGNQPQHF. DNA of the CDR3: TGTGCCAGCAGCGCCGTTGGAGGGGGCAATCAGCCCCAGCATTTT.

The rearrangement uses TRBV5-6 and TRBJ2-7, with 7 bases aligning to TRBD1. Unmatched junction bases numbered 2, after V lost 4 bases and J lost 4 bases. This CDR3 is built from 12 residues. Germline CDR1 is SGHDT and CDR2 is YYEEEE. The CDR3, as DNA: TGTGCCAGCAGCAAGGACAGGTACGAGCAGTACTTC. This translates into CASSKDRYEQYF.

The CDR3 region is CASSPLGGGSTDTQYF. In nucleotides, the CDR3 is TGTGCCAGCAGTCCCCTGGGCGGGGGAAGCACAGATACGCAGTATTTT. The rearrangement uses TRBV27 and TRBJ2-3, with 7 bases identical to TRBD2. The CDR3 totals 16 residues. Germline CDR1 reads MNHEY; CDR2 reads SMNVEV (reference sequence). V lost 5 bases and J lost 0; bases outside the gene matches: 8.

Turning to this clone: An end of the junction differs from the germline gene, which may be a read error. The V gene is TRBV5-4, the J gene TRBJ2-7, with D unclear. CDR1 and CDR2 (germline): SGHNT, YYREEE (reference sequence). The CDR3 runs to 10 residues. DNA of the CDR3: TGTGCCACCCTCTCCGACGAGCAGTACTTC. Amino acids: CATLSDEQYF.

This clone was seen a single time. The chain combines TRBV5-1 with TRBJ1-3, with TRBD1 matching 9 bases. Germline V gene lookup returns CDR1 SGHRS and CDR2 YFSETQ. The CDR3 extends over 14 amino acids. The trim removed 3 bases at V and 4 bases at J, leaving 2 bases unmatched. CDR3 in DNA: TGCGCCAGCAGCTCGACAGGGGGAGGAAACACCATATATTTT. Translated: CASSSTGGGNTIYF.

The rearrangement uses TRBV13 and TRBJ2-2; TRBD2 agrees at 9 bases. This CDR3 has 17 residues. J lost 5 bases, V lost 1 base, and 8 bases had no gene match. The germline gives CDR1 PRHDT, CDR2 FYEKMQ (reference sequence). CDR3 in DNA: TGTGCCAGCAGCTTAGTTGCGGGAGGGCCAGGAACCGGGGAGCTGTTTTTT. Residues: CASSLVAGGPGTGELFF.

The chain employs TRBV9 and TRBJ1-3; D is unresolved. Between the trimmed V and J ends, which lost 4 bases and 4 bases, there was a span of 9 bases. The CDR3 runs to 13 residues. Per germline, CDR1 SGDLS and CDR2 YYNGEE. CDR3 in amino acids: CASSPPYGNTIYF. DNA for the CDR3: TGTGCCAGCAGCCCCCCCTACGGAAACACCATATATTTT.

The chain uses TRBV7-2 and TRBJ2-1; D is uncertain. Trimming took 7 bases from V and 9 from J, leaving 19 bases between them. CDR1 and CDR2 (germline): SGHTA, FQGNSA. The CDR3 is 14 residues long. CDR3 in DNA: TGTGCCAGCATTCCCGTAGTGATCGGTAGTGAGCAGTTCTTC. Its protein is CASIPVVIGSEQFF.